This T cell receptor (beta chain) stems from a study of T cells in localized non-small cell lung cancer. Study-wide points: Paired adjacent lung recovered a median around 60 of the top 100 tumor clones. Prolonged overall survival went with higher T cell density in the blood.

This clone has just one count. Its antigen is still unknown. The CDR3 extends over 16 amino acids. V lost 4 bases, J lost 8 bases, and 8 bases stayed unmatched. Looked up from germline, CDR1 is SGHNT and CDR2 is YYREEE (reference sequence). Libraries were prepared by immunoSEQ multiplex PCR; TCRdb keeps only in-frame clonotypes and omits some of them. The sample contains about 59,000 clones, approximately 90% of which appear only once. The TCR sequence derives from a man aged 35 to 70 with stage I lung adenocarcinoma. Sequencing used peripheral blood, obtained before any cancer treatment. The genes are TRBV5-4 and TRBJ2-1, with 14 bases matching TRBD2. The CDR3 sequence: CASSRGTSGSWDEQFF. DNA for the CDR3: TGTGCCAGCAGCAGAGGGACTAGCGGGAGTTGGGATGAGCAGTTCTTC.